The 18 T cell receptor beta chains below come from one sample, sequenced in a study of early T cells in non-severe SARS-CoV-2 infection. TCRdb re-called the 5' RACE reads with MiXCR, one entry per CDR3 protein. The sample yields about 84,000 distinct CDR3 sequences, about 12% seen once. Input material: whole blood. Every receptor here comes from an adult who was a healthcare worker with PCR-confirmed SARS-CoV-2 infection or an uninfected control (not recorded which).

The CDR3 bases are TGTGCCAGCAGTACAGGGGTAGTCGGCAATCAGCCCCAGCATTTT. It encodes CASSTGVVGNQPQHF. The rearrangement links TRBV6-5 to TRBJ1-5, with 7 bases identical to TRBD1. Trimming cost V 5 bases and J 2 bases; bases outside gene matches: 6. This CDR3 comprises 15 residues. Germline V lookup: CDR1 MNHEY, CDR2 SVGAGI.

The V call is TRBV20-1, the J call TRBJ2-3, with TRBD1 identical over 9 bases. The germline gives CDR1 DFQATT, CDR2 SNEGSKA (reference sequence). With 8 bases clipped from V and 0 bases from J, the junction kept 9 bases outside the gene matches. The length of the CDR3 is 15 residues. The CDR3 loop reads CSLIRDRASTDTQYF. As DNA, the CDR3 is TGCAGTCTGATCCGGGACAGGGCTAGCACAGATACGCAGTATTTT.

This clonotype was detected many times. This CDR3 is CASSSRVALNTEAFF. The CDR3 region has the DNA TGTGCCAGCAGCTCACGCGTAGCCCTGAACACTGAAGCTTTCTTT. The chain joins TRBV6-6 to TRBJ1-1; D not resolved. The V and J ends lost 6 bases and 0 bases respectively, with 14 bases between them. CDR3 size: 15 residues. The V gene's germline CDR1 is MNHNY and CDR2 SVGAGI (reference sequence).

The chain couples TRBV7-9 to TRBJ2-3; perhaps TRBD2 as D (7 bases). The CDR3 length is 15 residues. Trimming removed 1 base at V and 0 bases at J, with 8 bases between. Germline CDR1 reads SEHNR; CDR2 reads FQNEAQ (reference sequence). CDR3 amino acids: CASSLEGGSTDTQYF. As DNA, the CDR3 is TGTGCCAGCAGCTTAGAGGGGGGGAGCACAGATACGCAGTATTTT.

This clonotype was seen many times. The rearrangement links TRBV29-1 to TRBJ1-1; no firm D call. Trimming took 6 bases from V and 4 from J, leaving 12 bases between them. The CDR3 extends over 12 amino acids. The germline gives CDR1 SQVTM, CDR2 ANQGSEA. The CDR3 coding sequence is TGCAGCGTCGAATTTGGTTCCACTGAAGCTTTCTTT. It encodes CSVEFGSTEAFF. Variable domain in full (rest from reference TRBV29-1 and TRBJ1-1): SAVISQKPSRDICQRGTSLTIQCQVDSQVTMMFWYRQQPGQSLTLIATANQGSEATYESGFVIDKFPISRPNLTFSTLTVSNMSPEDSSIYLCSVEFGSTEAFFGQGTRLTVV.

This rearrangement joins TRBV12-2 to TRBJ2-1. TRBV12-2 is recorded as a pseudogene. This CDR3 spans 17 amino acids. In nucleotides, the CDR3 is TGTGCAAGTCGCTTAGCTCCCCGTAGGGAAGGAGACAATGAGCAGTTCTTC. Its translation is CASRLAPRREGDNEQFF.

This clonotype has more than one count but fewer than ten. J is TRBJ2-2 and V is TRBV11-1, with D unclear. V gave up 1 base and J gave up 6 bases, with 9 bases separating them. Germline CDR1 SGHAT, CDR2 FQDESV (reference sequence). This CDR3 region has 14 residues. The CDR3 loop is CASSLDESAGELFF. The CDR3 DNA sequence: TGTGCCAGCAGCTTAGATGAGTCGGCCGGGGAGCTGTTTTTT.

Note on this clonotype: Just one base apart from a much larger clone, this may be a read error. This sequence joins TRBV21-1 and TRBJ2-7. TRBV21-1 is a known pseudogene. The CDR3 runs 11 residues. CDR3 residues: CASSHPYEQYF. In DNA, the CDR3 is TGTGCCAGCAGCCACCCCTACGAGCAGTACTTC.

The chain recombines TRBV27 with TRBJ2-2; 8 nucleotides line up with TRBD2. V lost 5 bases to trimming and J lost 4 bases; unmatched junction nucleotides: 6. CDR1 is MNHEY, CDR2 SMNVEV, per germline (reference sequence). The CDR3 spans 15 residues. The CDR3 sequence: CASSPIAGGTGELFF. CDR3 sequence (DNA): TGTGCCAGCAGTCCTATTGCGGGGGGCACCGGGGAGCTGTTTTTT.

This clonotype has ten or more counts. This chain joins TRBV28 and TRBJ1-2; 12 bases line up with TRBD1. There are 16 residues in the CDR3. Germline V gives CDR1 MDHEN, CDR2 SYDVKM. V trimming: 5 bases; J trimming: 4 bases; junction bases outside the gene matches: 8. CDR3 in amino acids: CASSTPWDRGPYGYTF. The CDR3 DNA reads as TGTGCCAGCAGTACCCCGTGGGACAGGGGGCCCTATGGCTACACCTTC.

This clonotype was detected many times. The chain combines TRBV14 with TRBJ2-2, with D tentatively TRBD1 or TRBD2 (5 bases each). Trimming stripped 4 bases from V and 7 bases from J, with 19 bases between. This CDR3 has 16 amino acids. Germline V gene sequence: CDR1 SGHDN, CDR2 FVKESK. The CDR3 sequence is CASSRPLERDHGELFF. The CDR3 region has the DNA TGTGCCAGCAGCCGCCCGTTGGAACGGGACCACGGGGAGCTGTTTTTT. Supplemented by reference TRBV14 and TRBJ2-2, the full variable domain reads EAGVTQFPSHSVIEKGQTVTLRCDPISGHDNLYWYRRVMGKEIKFLLHFVKESKQDESGMPNNRFLAERTGGTYSTLKVQPAELEDSGVYFCASSRPLERDHGELFFGEGSRLTVL.

This chain links TRBV7-9 with TRBJ1-1; D gene unclear. CDR3 length equals 11 residues. Germline V gene lookup returns CDR1 SEHNR and CDR2 FQNEAQ (reference sequence). Trimming removed 3 bases at V and 10 bases at J, with 9 bases between. The CDR3 DNA reads as TGTGCCAGCAGCTTCGAGATGGGAGCTTTCTTT. This sequence encodes CASSFEMGAFF.

This clonotype was seen more than once but under ten times. This chain links TRBV27 with TRBJ1-5, with 7 bases that match TRBD1. Trimming removed 5 bases from V and 2 bases from J; junction bases left unmatched: 6. The germline gives CDR1 MNHEY, CDR2 SMNVEV (reference sequence). The CDR3 contains 15 residues. CDR3 sequence (DNA): TGTGCCAGCAGTAAGGGGGCTCTGGGCAATCAGCCCCAGCATTTT. It specifies CASSKGALGNQPQHF.

This clonotype came up many times. The chain couples TRBV7-2 to TRBJ2-7; 13 nucleotides align to TRBD2. V lost 5 bases and J lost 3; bases outside the gene matches: 4. Germline values: CDR1 SGHTA, CDR2 FQGNSA. The CDR3 has 15 amino acids. In nucleotides, the CDR3 is TGTGCCAGCAGCAGGACTAGCGGGGGCCTCTACGAGCAGTACTTC. Residues: CASSRTSGGLYEQYF.

This clonotype was recorded at least ten times. The rearrangement links TRBV29-1 to TRBJ1-1; D is unclear. Germline V gene sequence: CDR1 SQVTM, CDR2 ANQGSEA. This CDR3 comprises 13 residues. The ends were cut back, 4 bases at V and 0 bases at J, with 9 bases in the middle. CDR3 sequence: CSVVRRLNTEAFF. DNA for the CDR3: TGCAGCGTTGTCAGGAGATTGAACACTGAAGCTTTCTTT. The whole variable domain, filled in from reference TRBV29-1 and TRBJ1-1, reads SAVISQKPSRDICQRGTSLTIQCQVDSQVTMMFWYRQQPGQSLTLIATANQGSEATYESGFVIDKFPISRPNLTFSTLTVSNMSPEDSSIYLCSVVRRLNTEAFFGQGTRLTVV.

This clonotype was counted at least ten times. The rearrangement links TRBV7-2 to TRBJ2-7; TRBD2 aligns across 13 bases. Per the germline V gene, CDR1 is SGHTA and CDR2 is FQGNSA. The CDR3 contains 17 residues. V was clipped by 5 bases and J by 9 bases; unmatched bases: 16. CDR3 sequence (DNA): TGTGCCAGCAGCATCCAAGTGACTAGCGGGGGGCTATGGAGGCAGTACTTC. As protein: CASSIQVTSGGLWRQYF.

The table lists this clonotype with many counts. The chain joins TRBV5-5 to TRBJ2-7, with a possible D match to TRBD1 (6 bases). The CDR3 runs to 14 residues. CDR1 and CDR2 (germline): SGHKS, YYEKEE (reference sequence). The V end lost 4 bases, the J end lost 2 bases, and 13 bases lay between the germline ends. CDR3 bases: TGTGCCAGCAGCCAGGGGACGTACACCTACGAGCAGTACTTC. Residues: CASSQGTYTYEQYF.

This clonotype occurred a few times. The chain links TRBV7-9 to TRBJ2-1, with TRBD2 matching over 12 bases. V shed 5 bases and J 5 bases; nucleotides not matched to a gene: 4. Germline V gives CDR1 SEHNR, CDR2 FQNEAQ (reference sequence). This CDR3 is built from 15 residues. The CDR3 DNA reads TGTGCCAGCAGCCTAACTAGCGGGGGGAACAATGAGCAGTTCTTC. Protein product: CASSLTSGGNNEQFF.